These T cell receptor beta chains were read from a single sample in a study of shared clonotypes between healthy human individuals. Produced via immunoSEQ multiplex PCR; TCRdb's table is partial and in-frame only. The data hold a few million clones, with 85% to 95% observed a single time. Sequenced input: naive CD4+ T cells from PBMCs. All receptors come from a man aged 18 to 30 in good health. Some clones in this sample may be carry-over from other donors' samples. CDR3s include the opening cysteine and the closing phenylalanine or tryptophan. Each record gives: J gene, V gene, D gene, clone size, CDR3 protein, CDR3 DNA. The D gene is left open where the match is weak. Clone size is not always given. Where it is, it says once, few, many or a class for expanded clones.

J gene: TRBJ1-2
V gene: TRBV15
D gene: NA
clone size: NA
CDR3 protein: CATSRAQVYGYTF
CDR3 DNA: TGTGCCACCAGCAGAGCTCAGGTCTATGGCTACACCTTC

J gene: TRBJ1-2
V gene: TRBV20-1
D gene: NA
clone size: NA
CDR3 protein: CSALLYYGYTF
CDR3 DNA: TGCAGTGCCCTCCTCTACTATGGCTACACCTTC

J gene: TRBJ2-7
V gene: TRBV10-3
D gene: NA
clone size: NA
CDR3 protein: CAISEGDIPYEQYF
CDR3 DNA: TGTGCCATCAGTGAAGGGGACATACCCTACGAGCAGTACTTC

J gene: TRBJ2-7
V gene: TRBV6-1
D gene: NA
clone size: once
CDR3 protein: CASSEGQEGAEQYF
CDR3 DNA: TGTGCCAGCAGTGAAGGGCAGGAGGGGGCCGAGCAGTACTTC

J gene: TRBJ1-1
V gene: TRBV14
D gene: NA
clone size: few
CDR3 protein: CASRRMSAGTEAFF
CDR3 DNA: TGTGCCAGCAGACGGATGTCTGCAGGCACTGAAGCTTTCTTT

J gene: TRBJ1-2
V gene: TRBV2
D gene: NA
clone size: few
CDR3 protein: CASSVGRVNYGYTF
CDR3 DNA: TGTGCCAGCAGTGTAGGCCGGGTCAACTATGGCTACACCTTC

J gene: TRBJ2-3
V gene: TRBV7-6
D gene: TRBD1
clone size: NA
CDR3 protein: CASSPTTGASTDTQYF
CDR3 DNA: TGTGCCAGCAGCCCAACGACAGGGGCGAGCACAGATACGCAGTATTTT

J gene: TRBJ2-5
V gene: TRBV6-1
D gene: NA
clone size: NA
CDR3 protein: CASTQLGGSQETQYF
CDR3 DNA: TGTGCCAGCACACAGCTAGGGGGGAGTCAAGAGACCCAGTACTTC

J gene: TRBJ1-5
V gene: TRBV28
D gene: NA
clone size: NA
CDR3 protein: CASSPSWGGNQPQHF
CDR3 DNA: TGTGCCAGCAGCCCCTCGTGGGGAGGCAATCAGCCCCAGCATTTT

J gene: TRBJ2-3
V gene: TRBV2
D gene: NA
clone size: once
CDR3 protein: CASSDGGSTDTQYF
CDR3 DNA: TGTGCCAGCAGTGACGGTGGCAGTACAGATACGCAGTATTTT

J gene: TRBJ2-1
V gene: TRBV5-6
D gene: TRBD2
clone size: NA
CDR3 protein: CASSLGWLADNEQFF
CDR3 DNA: TGTGCCAGCAGCTTGGGGTGGCTAGCGGACAATGAGCAGTTCTTC

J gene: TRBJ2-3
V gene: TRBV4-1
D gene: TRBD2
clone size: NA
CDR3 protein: CASSYPLGEGPRDTQYF
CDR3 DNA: TGCGCCAGCAGCTACCCCTTGGGGGAGGGCCCTCGGGATACGCAGTATTTT

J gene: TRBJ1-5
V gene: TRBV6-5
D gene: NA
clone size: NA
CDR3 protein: CASSYQRSQPQHF
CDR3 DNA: TGTGCCAGCAGTTACCAGCGGTCTCAGCCCCAGCATTTT

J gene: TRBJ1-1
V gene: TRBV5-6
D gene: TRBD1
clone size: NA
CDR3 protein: CASSFGTGEAFF
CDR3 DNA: TGTGCCAGCAGCTTCGGGACAGGTGAAGCTTTCTTT

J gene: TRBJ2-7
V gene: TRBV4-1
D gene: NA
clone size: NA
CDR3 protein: CASSQEPIGTEQYF
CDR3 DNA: TGCGCCAGCAGCCAAGAACCCATAGGGACCGAGCAGTACTTC

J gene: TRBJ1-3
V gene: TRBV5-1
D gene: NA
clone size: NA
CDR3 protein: CASTLPSDLDRRFYGNTIYF
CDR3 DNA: TGCGCCAGCACCCTCCCCAGTGATTTGGACAGACGGTTCTATGGAAACACCATATATTTT

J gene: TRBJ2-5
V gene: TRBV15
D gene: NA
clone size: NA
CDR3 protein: CATSRVVETQYF
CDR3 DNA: TGTGCCACCAGCAGAGTGGTAGAGACCCAGTACTTC

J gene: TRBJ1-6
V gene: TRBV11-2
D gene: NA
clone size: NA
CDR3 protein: CASSPGRVYNSPLHF
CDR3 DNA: TGTGCCAGCAGCCCGGGCAGGGTCTATAATTCACCCCTCCACTTT

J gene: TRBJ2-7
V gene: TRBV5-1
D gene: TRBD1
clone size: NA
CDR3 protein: CASSQGATGQGYYEQYF
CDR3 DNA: TGCGCCAGCAGCCAGGGAGCTACCGGACAGGGGTACTACGAGCAGTACTTC

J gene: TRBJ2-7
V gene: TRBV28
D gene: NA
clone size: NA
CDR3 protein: CASTSAGEGEYEQYF
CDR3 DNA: TGTGCCAGTACGTCGGCGGGAGAGGGGGAATACGAGCAGTACTTC

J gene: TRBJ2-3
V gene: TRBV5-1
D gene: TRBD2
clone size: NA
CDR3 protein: CASEIGRGWSTDTQYF
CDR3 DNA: TGCGCCAGCGAGATTGGGAGGGGTTGGAGCACAGATACGCAGTATTTT

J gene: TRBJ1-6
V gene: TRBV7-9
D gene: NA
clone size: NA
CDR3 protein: CASRATGSPLHF
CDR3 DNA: TGTGCCAGCAGGGCGACTGGTTCACCCCTCCACTTT

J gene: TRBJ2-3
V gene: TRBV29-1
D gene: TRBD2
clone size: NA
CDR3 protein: CSVSTSGRGRADTQYF
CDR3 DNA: TGCAGCGTCTCCACTAGCGGGAGGGGTCGCGCAGATACGCAGTATTTT

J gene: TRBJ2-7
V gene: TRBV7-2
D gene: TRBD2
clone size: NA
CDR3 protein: CASSLTSGSFSYEQYF
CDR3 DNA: TGTGCCAGCAGCTTAACTAGCGGGAGTTTCTCCTACGAGCAGTACTTC

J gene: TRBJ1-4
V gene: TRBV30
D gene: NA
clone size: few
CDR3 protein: CAWRTGWEKLFF
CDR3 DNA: TGTGCCTGGCGAACAGGGTGGGAAAAACTGTTTTTT

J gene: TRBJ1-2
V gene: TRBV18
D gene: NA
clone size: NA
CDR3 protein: CASSPPGEGYTF
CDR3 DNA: TGTGCCAGCTCACCACCGGGAGAAGGCTACACCTTC

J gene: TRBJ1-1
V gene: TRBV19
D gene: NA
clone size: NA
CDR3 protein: CASSISHSAEAFF
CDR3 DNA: TGTGCCAGTAGTATATCACACAGCGCTGAAGCTTTCTTT

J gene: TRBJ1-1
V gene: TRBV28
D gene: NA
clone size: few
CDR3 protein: CASSLDRVEAFF
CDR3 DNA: TGTGCCAGCAGTTTGGACAGAGTTGAAGCTTTCTTT

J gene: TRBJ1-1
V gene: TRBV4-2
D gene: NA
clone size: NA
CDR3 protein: CASSPARGDTEAFF
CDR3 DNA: TGTGCCAGCAGCCCAGCAAGGGGCGACACTGAAGCTTTCTTT

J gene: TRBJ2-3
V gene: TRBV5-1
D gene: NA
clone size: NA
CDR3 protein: CASSSTGDLTDTQYF
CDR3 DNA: TGCGCCAGCAGCTCGACAGGAGATCTCACAGATACGCAGTATTTT

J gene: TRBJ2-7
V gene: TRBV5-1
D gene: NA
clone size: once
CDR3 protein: CASSSGGYEQYF
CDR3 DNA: TGCGCCAGCAGTAGCGGAGGATACGAGCAGTACTTC

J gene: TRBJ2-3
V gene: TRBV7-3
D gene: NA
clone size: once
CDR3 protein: CASSPGWTDTQYF
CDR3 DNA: TGTGCCAGCAGTCCCGGCTGGACAGATACGCAGTATTTT